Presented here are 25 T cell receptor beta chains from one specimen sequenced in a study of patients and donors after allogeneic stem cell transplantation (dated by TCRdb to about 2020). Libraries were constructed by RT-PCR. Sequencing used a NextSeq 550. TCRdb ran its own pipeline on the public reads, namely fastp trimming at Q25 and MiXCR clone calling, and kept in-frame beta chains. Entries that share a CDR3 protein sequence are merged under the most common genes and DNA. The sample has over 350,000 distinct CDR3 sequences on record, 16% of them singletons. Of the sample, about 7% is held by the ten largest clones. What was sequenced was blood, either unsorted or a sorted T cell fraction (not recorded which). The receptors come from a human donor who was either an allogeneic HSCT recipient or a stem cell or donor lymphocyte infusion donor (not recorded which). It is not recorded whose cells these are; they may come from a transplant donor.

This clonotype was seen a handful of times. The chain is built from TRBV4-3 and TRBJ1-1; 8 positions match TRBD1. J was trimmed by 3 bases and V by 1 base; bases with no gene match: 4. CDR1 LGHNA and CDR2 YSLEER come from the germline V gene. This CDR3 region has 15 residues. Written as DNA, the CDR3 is TGCGCCAGCAGCCAAGGGACAGGGTTGGACACTGAAGCTTTCTTT. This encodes CASSQGTGLDTEAFF.

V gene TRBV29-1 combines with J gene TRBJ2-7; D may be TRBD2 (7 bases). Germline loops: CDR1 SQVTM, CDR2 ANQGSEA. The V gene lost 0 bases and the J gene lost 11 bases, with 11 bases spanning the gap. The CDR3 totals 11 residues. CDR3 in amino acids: CSVEEGGAEYF. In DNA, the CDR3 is TGCAGCGTTGAAGAAGGGGGGGCTGAGTACTTC.

DNA of the CDR3: TGTGCCCGCGGGGTCGTTTACGAGCAGTACTTC. Translation gives CARGVVYEQYF. The chain employs TRBV2 and TRBJ2-7; D may be TRBD2 (6 bases). V gave up 11 bases and J gave up 4 bases, with 12 bases separating them. Looked up from germline, CDR1 is SNHLY and CDR2 is FYNNEI. The CDR3 is made up of 11 amino acids. Full variable domain (remainder filled in from reference TRBV2 and TRBJ2-7): EPEVTQTPSHQVTQMGQEVILRCVPISNHLYFYWYRQILGQKVEFLVSFYNNEISEKSEIFDDQFSVERPDGSNFTLKIRSTKLEDSAMYFCARGVVYEQYFGPGTRLTVT.

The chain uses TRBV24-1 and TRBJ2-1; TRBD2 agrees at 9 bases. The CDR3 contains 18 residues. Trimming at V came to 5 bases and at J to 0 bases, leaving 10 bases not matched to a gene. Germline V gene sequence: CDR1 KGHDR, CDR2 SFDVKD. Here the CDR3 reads CATSGRSVSGSSYNEQFF. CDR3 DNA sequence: TGTGCCACCAGTGGCCGTTCGGTTAGCGGGAGCTCCTACAATGAGCAGTTCTTC.

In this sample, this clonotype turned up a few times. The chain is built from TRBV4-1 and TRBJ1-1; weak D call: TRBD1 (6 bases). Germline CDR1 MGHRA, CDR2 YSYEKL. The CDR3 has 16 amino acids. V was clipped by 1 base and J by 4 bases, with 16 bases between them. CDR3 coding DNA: TGCGCCAGCAGCCAAGTCGGGGGGGGGCAGCGCACTGAAGCTTTCTTT. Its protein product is CASSQVGGGQRTEAFF.

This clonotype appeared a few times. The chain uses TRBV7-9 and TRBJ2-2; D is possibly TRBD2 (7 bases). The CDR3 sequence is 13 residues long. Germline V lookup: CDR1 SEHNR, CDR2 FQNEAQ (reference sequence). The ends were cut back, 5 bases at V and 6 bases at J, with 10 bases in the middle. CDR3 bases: TGTGCCAGCAGCGGGGGGGCCGCCGGGGAGCTGTTTTTT. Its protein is CASSGGAAGELFF.

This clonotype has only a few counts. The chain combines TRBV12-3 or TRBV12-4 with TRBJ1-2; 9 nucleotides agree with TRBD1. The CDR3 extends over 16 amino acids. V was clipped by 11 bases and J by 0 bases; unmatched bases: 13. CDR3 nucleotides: TGTGCCGTATTCACAGGGGGCGGAAGTGCTAACTATGGCTACACCTTC. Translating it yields CAVFTGGGSANYGYTF.

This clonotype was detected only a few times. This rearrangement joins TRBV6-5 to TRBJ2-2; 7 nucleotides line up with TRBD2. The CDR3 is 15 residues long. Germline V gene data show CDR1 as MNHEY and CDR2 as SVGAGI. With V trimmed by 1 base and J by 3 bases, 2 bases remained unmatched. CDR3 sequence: CASSYLRGDTGELFF. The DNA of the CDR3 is TGTGCCAGCAGTTACTTACGGGGGGACACCGGGGAGCTGTTTTTT.

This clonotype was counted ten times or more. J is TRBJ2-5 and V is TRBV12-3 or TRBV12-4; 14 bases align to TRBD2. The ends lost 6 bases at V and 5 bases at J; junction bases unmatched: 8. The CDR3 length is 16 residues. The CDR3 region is CASSYGTSGRGETQYF. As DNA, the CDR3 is TGTGCCAGCAGCTACGGGACTAGCGGGAGAGGGGAGACCCAGTACTTC.

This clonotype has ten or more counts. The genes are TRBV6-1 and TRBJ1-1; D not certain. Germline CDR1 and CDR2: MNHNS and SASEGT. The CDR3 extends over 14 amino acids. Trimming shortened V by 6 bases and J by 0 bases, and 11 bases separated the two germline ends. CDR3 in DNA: TGTGCCAGCAGACACATTAGCATGAACACTGAAGCTTTCTTT. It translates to CASRHISMNTEAFF.

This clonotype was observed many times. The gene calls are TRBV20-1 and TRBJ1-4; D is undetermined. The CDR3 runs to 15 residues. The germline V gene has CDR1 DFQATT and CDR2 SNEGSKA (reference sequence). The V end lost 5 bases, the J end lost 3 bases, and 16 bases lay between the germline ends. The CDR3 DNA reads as TGCAGTGCTTCCCGGACCCGTGGGCCTAATGAAAAACTGTTTTTT. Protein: CSASRTRGPNEKLFF.

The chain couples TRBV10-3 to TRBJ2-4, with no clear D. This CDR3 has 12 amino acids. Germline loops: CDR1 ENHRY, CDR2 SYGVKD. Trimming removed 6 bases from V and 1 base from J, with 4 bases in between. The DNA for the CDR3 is TGTGCCATCAGGGGGGCCAAAAACATTCAGTACTTC. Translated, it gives CAIRGAKNIQYF.

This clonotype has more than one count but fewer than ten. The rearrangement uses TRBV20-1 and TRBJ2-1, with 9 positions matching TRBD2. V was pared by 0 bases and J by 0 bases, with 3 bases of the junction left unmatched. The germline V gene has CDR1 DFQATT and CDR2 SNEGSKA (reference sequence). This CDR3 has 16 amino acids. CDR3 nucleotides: TGCAGTGCTAGAGATCCAGCGGGGGGCTCCTACAATGAGCAGTTCTTC. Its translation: CSARDPAGGSYNEQFF.

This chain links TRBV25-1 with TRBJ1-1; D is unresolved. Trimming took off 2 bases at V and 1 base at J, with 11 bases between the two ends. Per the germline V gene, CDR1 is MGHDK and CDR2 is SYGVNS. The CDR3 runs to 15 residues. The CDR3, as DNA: TGTGCCAGCAGTGAAAGCGCGGTGGGGAACACTGAAGCTTTCTTT. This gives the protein CASSESAVGNTEAFF.

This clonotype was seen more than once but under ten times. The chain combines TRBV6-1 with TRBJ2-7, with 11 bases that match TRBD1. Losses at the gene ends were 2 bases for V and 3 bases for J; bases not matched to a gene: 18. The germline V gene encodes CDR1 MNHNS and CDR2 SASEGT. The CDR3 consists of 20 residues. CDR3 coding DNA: TGTGCCAGCAGTGAACGGACAGGGGGCTACTACCAGGGTGGCCGCTACGAGCAGTACTTC. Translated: CASSERTGGYYQGGRYEQYF.

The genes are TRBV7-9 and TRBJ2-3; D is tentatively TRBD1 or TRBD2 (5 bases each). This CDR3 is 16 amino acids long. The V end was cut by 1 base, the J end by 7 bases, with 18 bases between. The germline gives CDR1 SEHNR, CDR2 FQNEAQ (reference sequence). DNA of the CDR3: TGTGCCAGCAGCTTAGTGCGTCTAGGGGAGCCCAATACGCAGTATTTT. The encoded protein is CASSLVRLGEPNTQYF.

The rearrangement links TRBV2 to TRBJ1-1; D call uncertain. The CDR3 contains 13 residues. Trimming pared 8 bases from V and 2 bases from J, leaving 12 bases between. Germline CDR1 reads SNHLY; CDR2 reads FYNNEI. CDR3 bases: TGTGCCAGCCCTCCCGGGAGCAACACTGAAGCTTTCTTT. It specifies CASPPGSNTEAFF.

The CDR3 nucleotides are TGTGCCAGCAGCCATCAGGGCGGAGCCACTAATGAGCAGTTCTTC. It is translated as CASSHQGGATNEQFF. This chain connects TRBV3-1 to TRBJ2-1, with D possibly TRBD1 on 5 matching bases. The CDR3 has 15 residues. CDR1 and CDR2 from the germline V gene are LGHDT and YNNKEL (reference sequence). Trimming removed 3 bases at V and 7 bases at J, with 16 bases between.

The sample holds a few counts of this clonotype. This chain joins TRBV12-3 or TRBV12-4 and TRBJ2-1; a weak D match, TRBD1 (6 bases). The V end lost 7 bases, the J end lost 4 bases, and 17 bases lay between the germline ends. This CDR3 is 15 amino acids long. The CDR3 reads CASTRRGTLYNEQFF. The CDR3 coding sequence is TGTGCCAGCACCCGAAGAGGGACATTGTACAATGAGCAGTTCTTC.

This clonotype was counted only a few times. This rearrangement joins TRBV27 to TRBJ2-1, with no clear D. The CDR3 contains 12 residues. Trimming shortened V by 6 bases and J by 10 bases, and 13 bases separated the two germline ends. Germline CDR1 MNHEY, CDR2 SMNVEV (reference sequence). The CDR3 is CASRDQHLEQFF. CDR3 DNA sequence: TGTGCCAGCAGGGACCAGCATCTGGAGCAGTTCTTC.

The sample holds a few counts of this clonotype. CDR3 sequence reads: CATSRATGTSSKTQYF. CDR3 coding DNA: TGTGCCACCAGCAGAGCCACCGGGACATCGTCAAAGACCCAGTACTTC. The chain uses TRBV15 and TRBJ2-5; maybe TRBD1 (6 bases). The CDR3 is 16 amino acids. CDR1 and CDR2 (germline): LNHNV, YYDKDF (reference sequence). V was trimmed by 1 base and J by 6 bases, leaving 18 bases between them.

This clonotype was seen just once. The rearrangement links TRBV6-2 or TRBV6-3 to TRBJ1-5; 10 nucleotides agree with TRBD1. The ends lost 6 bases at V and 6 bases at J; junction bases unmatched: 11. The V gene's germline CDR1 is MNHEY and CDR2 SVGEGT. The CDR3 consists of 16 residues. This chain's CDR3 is CASSPRDRGVIQPQHF. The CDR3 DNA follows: TGTGCCAGCAGCCCGAGGGACAGGGGTGTGATTCAGCCCCAGCATTTT.

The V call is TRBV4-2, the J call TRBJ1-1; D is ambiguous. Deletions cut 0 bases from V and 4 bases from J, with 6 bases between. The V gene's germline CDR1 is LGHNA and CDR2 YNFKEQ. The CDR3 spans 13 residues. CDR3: CASSQERSTEAFF. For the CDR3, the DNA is TGTGCCAGCAGCCAAGAGCGGAGCACTGAAGCTTTCTTT.

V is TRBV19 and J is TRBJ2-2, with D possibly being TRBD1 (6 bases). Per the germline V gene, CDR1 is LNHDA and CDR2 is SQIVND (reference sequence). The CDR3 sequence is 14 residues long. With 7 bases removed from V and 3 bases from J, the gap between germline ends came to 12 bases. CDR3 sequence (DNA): TGTGCCAGTATCGGCAGGGGCTACACCGGGGAGCTGTTTTTT. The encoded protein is CASIGRGYTGELFF.

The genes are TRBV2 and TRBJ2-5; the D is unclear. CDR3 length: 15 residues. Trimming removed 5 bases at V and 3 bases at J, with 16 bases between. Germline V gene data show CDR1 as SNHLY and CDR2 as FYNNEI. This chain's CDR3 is CASSLSRNGEETQYF. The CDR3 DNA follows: TGTGCCAGCAGTCTTTCCAGGAATGGTGAAGAGACCCAGTACTTC.